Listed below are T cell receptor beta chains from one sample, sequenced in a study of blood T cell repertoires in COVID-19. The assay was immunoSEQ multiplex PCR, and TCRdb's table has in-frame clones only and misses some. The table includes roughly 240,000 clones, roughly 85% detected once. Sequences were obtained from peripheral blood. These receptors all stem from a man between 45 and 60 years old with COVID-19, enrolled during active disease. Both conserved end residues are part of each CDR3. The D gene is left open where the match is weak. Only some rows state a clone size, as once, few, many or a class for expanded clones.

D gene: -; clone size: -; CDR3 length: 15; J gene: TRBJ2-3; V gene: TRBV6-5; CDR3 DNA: TGTGCCAGCAGTTACTCACAAAGCATGGGCAATACGCAGTATTTT; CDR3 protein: CASSYSQSMGNTQYF
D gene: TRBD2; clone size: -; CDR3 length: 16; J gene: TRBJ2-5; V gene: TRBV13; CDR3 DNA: TGTGCCAGCAGCTTAGGGACTAGCGGGGGACAAGAGACCCAGTACTTC; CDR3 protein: CASSLGTSGGQETQYF
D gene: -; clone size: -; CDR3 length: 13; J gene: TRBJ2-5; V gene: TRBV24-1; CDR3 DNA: TGTGCCACCAGTGAAACAGTGCGAGAGACCCAGTACTTC; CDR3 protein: CATSETVRETQYF
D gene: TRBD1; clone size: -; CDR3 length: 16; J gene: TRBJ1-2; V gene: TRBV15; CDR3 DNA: TGTGCCACCAGCAGACGCCCAGGGGGCGCTGACTATGGCTACACCTTC; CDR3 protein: CATSRRPGGADYGYTF
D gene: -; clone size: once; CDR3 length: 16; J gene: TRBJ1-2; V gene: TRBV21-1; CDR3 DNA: TGTGCCAGCAGCAAAGCGCGTGGGGACAGGGCTGCTGGCTACACCTTC; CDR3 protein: CASSKARGDRAAGYTF
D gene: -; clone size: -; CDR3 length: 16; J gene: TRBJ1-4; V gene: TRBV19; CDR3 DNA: TGTGCCAGTAGTACCCCTTGGGGCGGACCTCTAGGGAAACTGTTTTTT; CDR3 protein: CASSTPWGGPLGKLFF
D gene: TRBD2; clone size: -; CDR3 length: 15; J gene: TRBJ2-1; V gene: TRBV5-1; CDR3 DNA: TGCGCCAGCAGCCGGACTAGCGGGGGGGCAAGTGAGCAGTTCTTC; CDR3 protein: CASSRTSGGASEQFF
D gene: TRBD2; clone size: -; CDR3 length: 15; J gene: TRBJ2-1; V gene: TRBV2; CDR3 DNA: TGTGCCAGCACGATAGGGACTAGCGGTTTTGCCGAGCAGTTCTTC; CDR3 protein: CASTIGTSGFAEQFF
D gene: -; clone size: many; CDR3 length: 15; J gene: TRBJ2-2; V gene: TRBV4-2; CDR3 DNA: TGTGCCAGCAGCCAACAGACAGGAAACACCGGGGAGCTGTTTTTT; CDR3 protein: CASSQQTGNTGELFF
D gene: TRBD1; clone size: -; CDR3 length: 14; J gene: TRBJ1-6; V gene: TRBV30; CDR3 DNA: TGTGCCTGGATCCACCGGGACAGGAATTCACCCCTCCACTTT; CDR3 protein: CAWIHRDRNSPLHF
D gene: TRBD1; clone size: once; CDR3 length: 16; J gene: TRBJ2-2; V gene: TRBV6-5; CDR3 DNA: TGTGCCAGCAGTTACATCTGGACAGGGGATACCGGGGAGCTGTTTTTT; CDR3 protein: CASSYIWTGDTGELFF
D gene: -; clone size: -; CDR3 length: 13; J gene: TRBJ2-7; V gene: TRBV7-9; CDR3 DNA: TGTGCCAGCAGCTTATCAGGGTCCTACGAGCAGTACTTC; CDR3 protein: CASSLSGSYEQYF
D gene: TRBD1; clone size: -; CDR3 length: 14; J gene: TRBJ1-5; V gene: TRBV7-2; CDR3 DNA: TGTGCCAGCAGCTTATCGGCAGGGGGACAGCCCCAGCATTTT; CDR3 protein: CASSLSAGGQPQHF
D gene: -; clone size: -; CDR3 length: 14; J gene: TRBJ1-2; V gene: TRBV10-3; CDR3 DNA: TGTGCCATCAGGGCATCCACAGGGCAGGGCGGCTACACCTTC; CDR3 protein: CAIRASTGQGGYTF
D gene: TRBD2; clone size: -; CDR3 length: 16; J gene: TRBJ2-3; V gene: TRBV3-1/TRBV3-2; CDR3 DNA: TGTGCCAGCAGCCGGTTACTAGCGGGGGGGTCGGATACGCAGTATTTT; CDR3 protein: CASSRLLAGGSDTQYF
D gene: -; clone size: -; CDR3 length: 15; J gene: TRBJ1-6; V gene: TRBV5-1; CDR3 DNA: TGCGCCAGCAGCTTGAGCGGATTGAGTGATTCACCCCTCCACTTT; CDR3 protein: CASSLSGLSDSPLHF
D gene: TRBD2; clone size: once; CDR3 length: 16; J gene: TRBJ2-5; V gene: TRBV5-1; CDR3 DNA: TGCGCCAGCAGCTTGGCCCTAGCGGGGGGGCATGAGACCCAGTACTTC; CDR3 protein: CASSLALAGGHETQYF
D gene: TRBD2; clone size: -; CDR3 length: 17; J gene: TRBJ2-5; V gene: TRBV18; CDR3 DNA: TGTGCCAGCTCACCAAGTAGCGGGGGAGGTTATCAAGAGACCCAGTACTTC; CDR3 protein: CASSPSSGGGYQETQYF
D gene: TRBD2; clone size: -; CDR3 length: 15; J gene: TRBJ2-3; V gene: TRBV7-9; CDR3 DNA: TGTGCCAGCAGCCTGGGACTAGCGCGCACAGATACGCAGTATTTT; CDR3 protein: CASSLGLARTDTQYF
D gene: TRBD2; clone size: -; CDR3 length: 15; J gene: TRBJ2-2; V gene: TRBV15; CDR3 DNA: TGTGCCACCAGCAGAGATAGCGGGGGGATCGGGGAGCTGTTTTTT; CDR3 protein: CATSRDSGGIGELFF
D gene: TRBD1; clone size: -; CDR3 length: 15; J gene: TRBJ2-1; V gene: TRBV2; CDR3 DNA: TGTGCCAGCAGTGAATTTACAGGGGCGTATGATGAGCAGTTCTTC; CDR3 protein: CASSEFTGAYDEQFF